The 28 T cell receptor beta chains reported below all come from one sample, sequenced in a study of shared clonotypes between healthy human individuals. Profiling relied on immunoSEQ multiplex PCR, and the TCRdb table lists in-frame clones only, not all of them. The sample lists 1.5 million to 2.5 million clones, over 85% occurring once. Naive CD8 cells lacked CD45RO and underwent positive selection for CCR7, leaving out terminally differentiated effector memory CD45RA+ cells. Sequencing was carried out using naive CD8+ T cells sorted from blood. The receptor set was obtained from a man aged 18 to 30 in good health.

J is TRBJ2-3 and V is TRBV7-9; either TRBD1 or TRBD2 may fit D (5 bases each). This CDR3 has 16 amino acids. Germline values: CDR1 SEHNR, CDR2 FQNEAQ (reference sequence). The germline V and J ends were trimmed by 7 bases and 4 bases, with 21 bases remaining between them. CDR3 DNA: TGTGCCAGCACTGTCGTGGGACCCCCGACCCCAGATACGCAGTATTTT. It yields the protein CASTVVGPPTPDTQYF.

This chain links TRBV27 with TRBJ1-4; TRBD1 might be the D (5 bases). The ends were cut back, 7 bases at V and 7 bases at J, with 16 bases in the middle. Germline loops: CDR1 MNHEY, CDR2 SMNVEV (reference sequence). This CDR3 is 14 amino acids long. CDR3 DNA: TGTGCCAGCACCCCCGGCGGGGCGGGTGAAAAACTGTTTTTT. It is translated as CASTPGGAGEKLFF.

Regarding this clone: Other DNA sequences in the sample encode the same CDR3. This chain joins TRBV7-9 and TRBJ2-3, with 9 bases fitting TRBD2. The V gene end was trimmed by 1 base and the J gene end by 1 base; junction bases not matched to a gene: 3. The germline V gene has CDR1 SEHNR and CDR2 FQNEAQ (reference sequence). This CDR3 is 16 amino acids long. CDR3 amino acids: CASSLVIAGGTDTQYF. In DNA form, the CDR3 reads TGTGCCAGCAGCTTAGTTATAGCGGGGGGCACAGATACGCAGTATTTT.

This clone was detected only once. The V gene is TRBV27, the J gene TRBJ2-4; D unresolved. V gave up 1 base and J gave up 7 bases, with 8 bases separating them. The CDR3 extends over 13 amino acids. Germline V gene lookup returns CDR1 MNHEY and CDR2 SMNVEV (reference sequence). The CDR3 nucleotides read TGTGCCAGCAGTTTATTGATGGGGAACATTCAGTACTTC. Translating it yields CASSLLMGNIQYF.

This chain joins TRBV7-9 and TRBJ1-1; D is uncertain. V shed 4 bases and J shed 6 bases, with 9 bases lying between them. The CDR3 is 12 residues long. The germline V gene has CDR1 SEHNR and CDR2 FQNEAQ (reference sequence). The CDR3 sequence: CASSSATPEAFF. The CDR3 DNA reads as TGTGCCAGCAGCTCTGCGACACCTGAAGCTTTCTTT.

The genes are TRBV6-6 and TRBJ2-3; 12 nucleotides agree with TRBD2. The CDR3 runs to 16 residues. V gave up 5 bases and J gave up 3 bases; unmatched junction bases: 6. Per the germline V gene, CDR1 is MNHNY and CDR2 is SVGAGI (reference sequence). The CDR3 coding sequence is TGTGCCAGCAGTAGCCCCGGGACTAGCGGGACAGATACGCAGTATTTT. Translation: CASSSPGTSGTDTQYF.

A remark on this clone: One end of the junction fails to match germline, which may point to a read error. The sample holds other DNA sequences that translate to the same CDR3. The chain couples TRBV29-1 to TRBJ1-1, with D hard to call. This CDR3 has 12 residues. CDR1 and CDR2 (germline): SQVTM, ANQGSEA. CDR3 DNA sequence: TGCAGCGTCGAAGGCATGAACACTGAAGCTTTCTTT. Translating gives CSVEGMNTEAFF.

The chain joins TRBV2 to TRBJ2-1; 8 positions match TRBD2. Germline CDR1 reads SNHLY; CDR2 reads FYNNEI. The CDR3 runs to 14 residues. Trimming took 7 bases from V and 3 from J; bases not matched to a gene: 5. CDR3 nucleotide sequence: TGTGCCAGCATTGGCAGCGGGAGCTACAATGAGCAGTTCTTC. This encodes CASIGSGSYNEQFF.

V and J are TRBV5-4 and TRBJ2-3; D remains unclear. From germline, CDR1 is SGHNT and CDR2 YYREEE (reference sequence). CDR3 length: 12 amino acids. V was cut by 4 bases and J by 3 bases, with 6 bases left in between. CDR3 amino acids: CASSPETDTQYF. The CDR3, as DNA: TGTGCCAGCAGCCCCGAAACAGATACGCAGTATTTT.

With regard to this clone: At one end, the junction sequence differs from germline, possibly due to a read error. This CDR3 reads CASSTGLAGGYTQYF. The CDR3 DNA reads TGTGCTAGCAGCACGGGACTAGCGGGAGGGTATACGCAGTATTTT. The V gene is TRBV7-7, the J gene TRBJ2-3, with 16 bases lining up with TRBD2. The CDR3 contains 15 residues. The germline V gene encodes CDR1 SSHAT and CDR2 FNYEAQ (reference sequence).

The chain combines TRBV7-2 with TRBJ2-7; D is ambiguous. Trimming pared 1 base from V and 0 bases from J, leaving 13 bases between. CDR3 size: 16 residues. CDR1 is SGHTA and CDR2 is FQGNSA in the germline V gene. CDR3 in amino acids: CASSLEGRPRSYEQYF. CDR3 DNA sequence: TGTGCCAGCAGCTTAGAAGGCAGGCCCCGCTCCTACGAGCAGTACTTC. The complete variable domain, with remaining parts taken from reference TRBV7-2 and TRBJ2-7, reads GAGVSQSPSNKVTEKGKDVELRCDPISGHTALYWYRQSLGQGLEFLIYFQGNSAPDKSGLPSDRFSAERTGGSVSTLTIQRTQQEDSAVYLCASSLEGRPRSYEQYFGPGTRLTVT.

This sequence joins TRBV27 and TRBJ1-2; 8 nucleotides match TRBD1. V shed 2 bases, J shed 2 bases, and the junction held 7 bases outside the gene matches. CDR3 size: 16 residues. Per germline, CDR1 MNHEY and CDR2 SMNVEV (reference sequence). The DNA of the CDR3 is TGTGCCAGCAGTTTACGGGGACAGGCCCCCAACTATGGCTACACCTTC. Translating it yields CASSLRGQAPNYGYTF.

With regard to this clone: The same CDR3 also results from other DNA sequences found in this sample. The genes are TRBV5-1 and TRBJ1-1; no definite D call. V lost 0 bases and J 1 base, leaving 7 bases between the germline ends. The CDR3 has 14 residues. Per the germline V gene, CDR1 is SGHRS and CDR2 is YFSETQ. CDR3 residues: CASSLGWGNTEAFF. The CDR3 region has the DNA TGCGCCAGCAGCTTGGGCTGGGGGAACACTGAAGCTTTCTTT.

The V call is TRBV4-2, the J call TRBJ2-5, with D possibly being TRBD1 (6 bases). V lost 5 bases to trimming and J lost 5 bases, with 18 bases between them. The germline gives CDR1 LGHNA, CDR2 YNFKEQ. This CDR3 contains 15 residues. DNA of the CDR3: TGTGCCAGCAGCGTAGTACCAGGGGCGCACGAGACCCAGTACTTC. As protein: CASSVVPGAHETQYF.

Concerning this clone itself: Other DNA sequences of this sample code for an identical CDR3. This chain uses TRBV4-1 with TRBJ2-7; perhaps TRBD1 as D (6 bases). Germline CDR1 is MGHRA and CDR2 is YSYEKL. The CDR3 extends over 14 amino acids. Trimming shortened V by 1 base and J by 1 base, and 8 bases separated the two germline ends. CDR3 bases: TGCGCCAGCAGCCAAGGCGACAGGTCCTACGAGCAGTACTTC. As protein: CASSQGDRSYEQYF.

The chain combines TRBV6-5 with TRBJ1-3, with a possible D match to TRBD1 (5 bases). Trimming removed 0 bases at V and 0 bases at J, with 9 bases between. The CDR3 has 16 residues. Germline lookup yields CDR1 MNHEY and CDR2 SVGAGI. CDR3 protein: CASSYSRGHSGNTIYF. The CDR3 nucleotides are TGTGCCAGCAGTTACTCGAGAGGACACTCTGGAAACACCATATATTTT.

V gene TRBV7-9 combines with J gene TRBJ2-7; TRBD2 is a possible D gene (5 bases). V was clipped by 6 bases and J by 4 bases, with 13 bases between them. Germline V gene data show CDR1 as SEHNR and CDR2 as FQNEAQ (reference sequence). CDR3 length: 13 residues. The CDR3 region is CASSFQREYEQYF. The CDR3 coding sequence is TGTGCCAGCAGTTTCCAAAGGGAGTACGAGCAGTACTTC.

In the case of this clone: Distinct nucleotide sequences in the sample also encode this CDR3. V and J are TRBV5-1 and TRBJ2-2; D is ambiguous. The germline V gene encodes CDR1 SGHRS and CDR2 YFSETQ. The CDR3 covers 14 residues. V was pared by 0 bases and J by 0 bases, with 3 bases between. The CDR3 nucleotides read TGCGCCAGCAGCTTGGGTGCGAACACCGGGGAGCTGTTTTTT. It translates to CASSLGANTGELFF.

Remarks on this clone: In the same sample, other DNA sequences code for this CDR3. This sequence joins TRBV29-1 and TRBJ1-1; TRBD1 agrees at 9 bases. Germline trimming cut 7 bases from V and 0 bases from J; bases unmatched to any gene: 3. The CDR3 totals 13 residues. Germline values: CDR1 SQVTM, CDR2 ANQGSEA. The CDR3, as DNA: TGCAGCGCTGGACAGGGGTTGAACACTGAAGCTTTCTTT. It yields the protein CSAGQGLNTEAFF. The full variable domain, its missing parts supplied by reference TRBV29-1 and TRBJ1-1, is SAVISQKPSRDICQRGTSLTIQCQVDSQVTMMFWYRQQPGQSLTLIATANQGSEATYESGFVIDKFPISRPNLTFSTLTVSNMSPEDSSIYLCSAGQGLNTEAFFGQGTRLTVV.

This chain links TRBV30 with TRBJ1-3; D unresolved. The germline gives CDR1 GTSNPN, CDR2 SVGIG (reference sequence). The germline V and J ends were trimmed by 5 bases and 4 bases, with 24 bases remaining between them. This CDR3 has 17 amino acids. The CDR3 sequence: CAWLPALPGAGGNTIYF. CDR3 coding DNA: TGTGCCTGGCTGCCCGCCCTACCGGGCGCGGGAGGAAACACCATATATTTT.

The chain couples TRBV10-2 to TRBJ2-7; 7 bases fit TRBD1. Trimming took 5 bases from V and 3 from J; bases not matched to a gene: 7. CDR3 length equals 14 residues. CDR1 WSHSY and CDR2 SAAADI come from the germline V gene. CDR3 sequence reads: CASSIYRDSYEQYF. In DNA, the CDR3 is TGCGCCAGCAGTATCTACCGGGACAGCTACGAGCAGTACTTC.

DNA for the CDR3: TGTGCCAGCAGCTCTGGGACTAGTAACAACGAGCAGTACTTC. Translation: CASSSGTSNNEQYF. The chain has TRBV7-9 and TRBJ2-7, with 8 bases aligning to TRBD2. CDR1 is SEHNR and CDR2 is FQNEAQ in the germline V gene (reference sequence). The CDR3 totals 14 residues. Trimming took 4 bases from V and 5 from J; bases not matched to a gene: 7.

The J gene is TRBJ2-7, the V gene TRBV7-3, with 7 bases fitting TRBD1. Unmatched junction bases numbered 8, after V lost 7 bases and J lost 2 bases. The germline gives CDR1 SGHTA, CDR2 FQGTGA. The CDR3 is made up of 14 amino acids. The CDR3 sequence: CASTQDRIAYEQYF. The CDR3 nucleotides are TGTGCCAGCACCCAGGACAGGATCGCCTACGAGCAGTACTTC. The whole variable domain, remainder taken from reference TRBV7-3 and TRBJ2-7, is GAGVSQTPSNKVTEKGKYVELRCDPISGHTALYWYRQSLGQGPEFLIYFQGTGAADDSGLPNDRFFAVRPEGSVSTLKIQRTERGDSAVYLCASTQDRIAYEQYFGPGTRLTVT.

The CDR3 reads CASSLAPGELHSPLHF. In nucleotides, the CDR3 is TGTGCCAGCAGCTTAGCCCCAGGGGAATTACATTCACCCCTCCACTTT. This chain connects TRBV5-6 to TRBJ1-6; possibly TRBD1 for D (6 bases). Per the germline V gene, CDR1 is SGHDT and CDR2 is YYEEEE. V gave up 2 bases and J gave up 8 bases, with 17 bases separating them. The CDR3 is 16 amino acids.

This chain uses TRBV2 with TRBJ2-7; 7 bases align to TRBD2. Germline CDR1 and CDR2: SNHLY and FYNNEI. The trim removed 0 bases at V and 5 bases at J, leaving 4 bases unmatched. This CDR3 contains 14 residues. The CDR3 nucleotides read TGTGCCAGCAGTGAAGCCGGCGGGAGAAACGAGCAGTACTTC. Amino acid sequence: CASSEAGGRNEQYF. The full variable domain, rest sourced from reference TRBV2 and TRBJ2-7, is EPEVTQTPSHQVTQMGQEVILRCVPISNHLYFYWYRQILGQKVEFLVSFYNNEISEKSEIFDDQFSVERPDGSNFTLKIRSTKLEDSAMYFCASSEAGGRNEQYFGPGTRLTVT.

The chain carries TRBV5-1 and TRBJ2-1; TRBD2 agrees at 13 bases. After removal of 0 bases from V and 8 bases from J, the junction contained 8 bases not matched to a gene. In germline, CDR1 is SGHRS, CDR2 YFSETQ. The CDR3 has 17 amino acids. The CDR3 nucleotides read TGCGCCAGCAGCTTGGATGGACTAGCGGGAGAAGCAGATGAGCAGTTCTTC. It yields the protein CASSLDGLAGEADEQFF. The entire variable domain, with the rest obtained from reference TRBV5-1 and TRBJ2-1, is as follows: KAGVTQTPRYLIKTRGQQVTLSCSPISGHRSVSWYQQTPGQGLQFLFEYFSETQRNKGNFPGRFSGRQFSNSRSEMNVSTLELGDSALYLCASSLDGLAGEADEQFFGPGTRLTVL.

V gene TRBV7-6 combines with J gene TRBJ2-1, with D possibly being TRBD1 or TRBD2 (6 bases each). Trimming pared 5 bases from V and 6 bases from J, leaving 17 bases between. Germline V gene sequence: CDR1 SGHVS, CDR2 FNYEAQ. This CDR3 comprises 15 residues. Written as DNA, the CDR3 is TGTGCCAGCAGCCACCCCGAGGGGGGAGGCAATGAGCAGTTCTTC. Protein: CASSHPEGGGNEQFF.

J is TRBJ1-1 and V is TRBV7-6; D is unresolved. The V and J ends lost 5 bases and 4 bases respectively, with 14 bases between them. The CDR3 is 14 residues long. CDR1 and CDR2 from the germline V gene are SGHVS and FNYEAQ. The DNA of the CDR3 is TGTGCCAGCAGCCGGCTGGAAGGGCGCACTGAAGCTTTCTTT. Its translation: CASSRLEGRTEAFF.